The clone carrying this TCR beta chain was seen repeatedly, ten times or more. Its specificity is not known. Researchers built TCR beta libraries using quantitative 5'-RACE with molecular barcodes. MiXCR was run by TCRdb on the 5' RACE reads, yielding one entry per CDR3 protein. This table has some 130,000 distinct CDR3 sequences, 5.5% to 7.5% appearing once. CDR3 size: 15 residues. V was cut by 2 bases and J by 4 bases, with 14 bases left in between. Looked up from germline, CDR1 is MNHNS and CDR2 is SASEGT. The data originate from a study of CD8 T cells in ankylosing spondylitis. Broader study findings: Disease-linked clones reportedly concentrated significantly in matched ankylosing spondylitis synovial fluid. Made up of roughly 8 highly homologous variants, a TCR beta motif appeared characteristic of ankylosing spondylitis blood. Peripheral blood samples showed relatively rare disease-linked clones, and these clones were CD8+.

The rearrangement links TRBV6-1 to TRBJ1-2, with D hard to call. This sequence originates from a female donor with ankylosing spondylitis or in good health (not recorded which). The source material was blood, either unsorted or a sorted T cell fraction (not recorded which). Written as DNA, the CDR3 is TGTGCCAGCAGTGAACCAGGTCGGGGTTTCTATGGCTACACCTTC. Translating gives CASSEPGRGFYGYTF.